These T cell receptor beta chains were read from a single sample in a study of a mutant IDH1 vaccine in newly diagnosed glioma. Antigens of these TCRs are unknown. Profiling relied on immunoSEQ multiplex PCR, and the TCRdb table lists in-frame clones only, not all of them. The sample lists fewer than 150,000 clones, almost 90% occurring once. The material sequenced was PBMCs, taken from a glioma patient whose treatment included an IDH1 peptide vaccine. The receptor set was obtained from a woman aged 50 to 60 with glioma. Both conserved end residues are part of each CDR3. The order of the fields is J gene, clone size, V gene, D gene, CDR3 protein, CDR3 DNA. D genes are given only for firm matches. Where a row states a size, it is once, few, many or the class of an expanded clone; other rows omit it.

j_call: TRBJ2-2; clone_size: NA; v_call: TRBV15; d_call: NA; cdr3_aa: CATTQTGELFF; cdr3_nt: TGTGCCACCACACAGACCGGGGAGCTGTTTTTT
j_call: TRBJ2-7; clone_size: NA; v_call: TRBV7-6; d_call: TRBD2; cdr3_aa: CASSLAVSGSSYEQYF; cdr3_nt: TGTGCCAGCAGCTTAGCCGTAAGCGGGAGCTCCTACGAGCAGTACTTC
j_call: TRBJ1-4; clone_size: NA; v_call: TRBV7-8; d_call: NA; cdr3_aa: CASSIRLGKGVNEKLFF; cdr3_nt: TGTGCCAGCAGCATACGTTTGGGGAAGGGAGTTAATGAAAAACTGTTTTTT
j_call: TRBJ1-5; clone_size: few; v_call: TRBV28; d_call: NA; cdr3_aa: CASSSPTVQPQHF; cdr3_nt: TGTGCCAGCAGTTCCCCGACGGTTCAGCCCCAGCATTTT
j_call: TRBJ1-1; clone_size: NA; v_call: TRBV9; d_call: NA; cdr3_aa: CASSNNVGLNTEAFF; cdr3_nt: TGTGCCAGCAGCAACAACGTAGGGTTGAACACTGAAGCTTTCTTT
j_call: TRBJ1-2; clone_size: NA; v_call: TRBV30; d_call: NA; cdr3_aa: CAWSVRDGLDYTF; cdr3_nt: TGTGCCTGGAGTGTACGGGACGGGCTGGACTACACCTTC
j_call: TRBJ1-1; clone_size: NA; v_call: TRBV6-1; d_call: NA; cdr3_aa: CASSILRRPNTEAFF; cdr3_nt: TGTGCCAGCAGTATTCTCAGGAGACCCAACACTGAAGCTTTCTTT
j_call: TRBJ2-5; clone_size: NA; v_call: TRBV28; d_call: TRBD1; cdr3_aa: CASSTYRGKETQYF; cdr3_nt: TGTGCCAGCAGTACATACAGGGGTAAAGAGACCCAGTACTTC
j_call: TRBJ2-2; clone_size: NA; v_call: TRBV10-3; d_call: NA; cdr3_aa: CAIKFPGRNTGELFF; cdr3_nt: TGTGCCATCAAGTTTCCAGGGAGAAACACCGGGGAGCTGTTTTTT
j_call: TRBJ2-3; clone_size: NA; v_call: TRBV5-1; d_call: TRBD2; cdr3_aa: CASSSLAGEGADTQYF; cdr3_nt: TGCGCCAGCAGCTCGCTAGCGGGAGAGGGGGCAGATACGCAGTATTTT
j_call: TRBJ2-2; clone_size: NA; v_call: TRBV2; d_call: NA; cdr3_aa: CASTPVTSIAGELFF; cdr3_nt: TGTGCCAGCACTCCAGTAACTAGTATCGCCGGGGAGCTGTTTTTT
j_call: TRBJ2-2; clone_size: NA; v_call: TRBV15; d_call: NA; cdr3_aa: CATRAPAERNTGELFF; cdr3_nt: TGTGCCACCAGGGCCCCAGCGGAACGGAACACCGGGGAGCTGTTTTTT
j_call: TRBJ1-4; clone_size: once; v_call: TRBV28; d_call: NA; cdr3_aa: CASLRASEKLFF; cdr3_nt: TGTGCCAGCCTCCGGGCGTCGGAAAAACTGTTTTTT
j_call: TRBJ2-4; clone_size: NA; v_call: TRBV4-1; d_call: NA; cdr3_aa: CASSQEGGWVTKNIQYF; cdr3_nt: TGCGCCAGCAGCCAAGAAGGAGGGTGGGTAACCAAAAACATTCAGTACTTC
j_call: TRBJ2-7; clone_size: NA; v_call: TRBV18; d_call: TRBD1; cdr3_aa: CASSLDRARYEQYF; cdr3_nt: TGTGCCAGCTCACTCGACAGGGCCCGCTACGAGCAGTACTTC
j_call: TRBJ2-1; clone_size: NA; v_call: TRBV11-2; d_call: NA; cdr3_aa: CASSLQGGSYNEQFF; cdr3_nt: TGTGCCAGCAGCTTGCAGGGTGGCTCCTACAATGAGCAGTTCTTC
j_call: TRBJ2-7; clone_size: NA; v_call: TRBV7-7; d_call: TRBD2; cdr3_aa: CASSSGGGYEQYF; cdr3_nt: TGTGCTAGCAGCTCTGGCGGGGGCTACGAGCAGTACTTC
j_call: TRBJ2-2; clone_size: NA; v_call: TRBV18; d_call: NA; cdr3_aa: CASSETGNTGELFF; cdr3_nt: TGTGCCAGCTCAGAGACAGGGAACACCGGGGAGCTGTTTTTT
j_call: TRBJ1-4; clone_size: NA; v_call: TRBV28; d_call: TRBD1; cdr3_aa: CASSFPRTGGEKLFF; cdr3_nt: TGTGCCAGCAGTTTCCCGCGGACAGGGGGTGAAAAACTGTTTTTT
j_call: TRBJ1-1; clone_size: NA; v_call: TRBV28; d_call: NA; cdr3_aa: CASSLSGFTEAFF; cdr3_nt: TGTGCCAGCAGTTTATCTGGGTTCACTGAAGCTTTCTTT
j_call: TRBJ2-5; clone_size: NA; v_call: TRBV2; d_call: TRBD2; cdr3_aa: CASRLRTSGIPPPRAQYF; cdr3_nt: TGTGCCAGCAGACTCAGGACTAGCGGGATTCCACCCCCTAGGGCCCAGTACTTC
j_call: TRBJ2-5; clone_size: NA; v_call: TRBV6-6; d_call: TRBD2; cdr3_aa: CASSYLGTSRETQYF; cdr3_nt: TGTGCCAGCAGTTACCTTGGGACTAGCAGAGAGACCCAGTACTTC
j_call: TRBJ2-1; clone_size: NA; v_call: TRBV10-3; d_call: TRBD2; cdr3_aa: CASSTSGSSRNEQFF; cdr3_nt: TGTGCCAGTTCGACTAGCGGGAGTTCTAGGAATGAGCAGTTCTTC
j_call: TRBJ1-1; clone_size: once; v_call: TRBV19; d_call: NA; cdr3_aa: CASSPGRIMNTEAFF; cdr3_nt: TGTGCCAGTAGTCCGGGACGGATCATGAACACTGAAGCTTTCTTT
j_call: TRBJ2-7; clone_size: NA; v_call: TRBV25-1; d_call: TRBD1; cdr3_aa: CASSDFRDRDYEQYF; cdr3_nt: TGTGCCAGCAGTGATTTCCGGGACAGGGACTACGAGCAGTACTTC
j_call: TRBJ1-4; clone_size: NA; v_call: TRBV18; d_call: TRBD1; cdr3_aa: CASSRGQATNEKLFF; cdr3_nt: TGTGCCAGCTCACGCGGACAGGCCACTAATGAAAAACTGTTTTTT
j_call: TRBJ1-5; clone_size: NA; v_call: TRBV4-1; d_call: TRBD1; cdr3_aa: CASSQNRDAGGVVLGNQPQHF; cdr3_nt: TGCGCCAGCAGCCAAAATCGCGACGCAGGGGGAGTCGTACTAGGCAATCAGCCCCAGCATTTT
j_call: TRBJ2-7; clone_size: NA; v_call: TRBV9; d_call: TRBD2; cdr3_aa: CASSVAGGSSYEQYF; cdr3_nt: TGTGCCAGCAGCGTGGCGGGGGGATCATCCTACGAGCAGTACTTC
j_call: TRBJ2-7; clone_size: NA; v_call: TRBV5-5; d_call: TRBD1; cdr3_aa: CASSTGQGAGEQYF; cdr3_nt: TGTGCCAGCAGCACAGGACAGGGGGCGGGCGAGCAGTACTTC
j_call: TRBJ2-7; clone_size: NA; v_call: TRBV19; d_call: TRBD2; cdr3_aa: CASNELAGGPYEQYF; cdr3_nt: TGTGCCAGTAACGAACTAGCGGGAGGCCCCTACGAGCAGTACTTC
j_call: TRBJ2-7; clone_size: NA; v_call: TRBV29-1; d_call: TRBD2; cdr3_aa: CSVGTSGRVPPEQYF; cdr3_nt: TGCAGCGTGGGGACTAGCGGGAGAGTTCCTCCCGAGCAGTACTTC